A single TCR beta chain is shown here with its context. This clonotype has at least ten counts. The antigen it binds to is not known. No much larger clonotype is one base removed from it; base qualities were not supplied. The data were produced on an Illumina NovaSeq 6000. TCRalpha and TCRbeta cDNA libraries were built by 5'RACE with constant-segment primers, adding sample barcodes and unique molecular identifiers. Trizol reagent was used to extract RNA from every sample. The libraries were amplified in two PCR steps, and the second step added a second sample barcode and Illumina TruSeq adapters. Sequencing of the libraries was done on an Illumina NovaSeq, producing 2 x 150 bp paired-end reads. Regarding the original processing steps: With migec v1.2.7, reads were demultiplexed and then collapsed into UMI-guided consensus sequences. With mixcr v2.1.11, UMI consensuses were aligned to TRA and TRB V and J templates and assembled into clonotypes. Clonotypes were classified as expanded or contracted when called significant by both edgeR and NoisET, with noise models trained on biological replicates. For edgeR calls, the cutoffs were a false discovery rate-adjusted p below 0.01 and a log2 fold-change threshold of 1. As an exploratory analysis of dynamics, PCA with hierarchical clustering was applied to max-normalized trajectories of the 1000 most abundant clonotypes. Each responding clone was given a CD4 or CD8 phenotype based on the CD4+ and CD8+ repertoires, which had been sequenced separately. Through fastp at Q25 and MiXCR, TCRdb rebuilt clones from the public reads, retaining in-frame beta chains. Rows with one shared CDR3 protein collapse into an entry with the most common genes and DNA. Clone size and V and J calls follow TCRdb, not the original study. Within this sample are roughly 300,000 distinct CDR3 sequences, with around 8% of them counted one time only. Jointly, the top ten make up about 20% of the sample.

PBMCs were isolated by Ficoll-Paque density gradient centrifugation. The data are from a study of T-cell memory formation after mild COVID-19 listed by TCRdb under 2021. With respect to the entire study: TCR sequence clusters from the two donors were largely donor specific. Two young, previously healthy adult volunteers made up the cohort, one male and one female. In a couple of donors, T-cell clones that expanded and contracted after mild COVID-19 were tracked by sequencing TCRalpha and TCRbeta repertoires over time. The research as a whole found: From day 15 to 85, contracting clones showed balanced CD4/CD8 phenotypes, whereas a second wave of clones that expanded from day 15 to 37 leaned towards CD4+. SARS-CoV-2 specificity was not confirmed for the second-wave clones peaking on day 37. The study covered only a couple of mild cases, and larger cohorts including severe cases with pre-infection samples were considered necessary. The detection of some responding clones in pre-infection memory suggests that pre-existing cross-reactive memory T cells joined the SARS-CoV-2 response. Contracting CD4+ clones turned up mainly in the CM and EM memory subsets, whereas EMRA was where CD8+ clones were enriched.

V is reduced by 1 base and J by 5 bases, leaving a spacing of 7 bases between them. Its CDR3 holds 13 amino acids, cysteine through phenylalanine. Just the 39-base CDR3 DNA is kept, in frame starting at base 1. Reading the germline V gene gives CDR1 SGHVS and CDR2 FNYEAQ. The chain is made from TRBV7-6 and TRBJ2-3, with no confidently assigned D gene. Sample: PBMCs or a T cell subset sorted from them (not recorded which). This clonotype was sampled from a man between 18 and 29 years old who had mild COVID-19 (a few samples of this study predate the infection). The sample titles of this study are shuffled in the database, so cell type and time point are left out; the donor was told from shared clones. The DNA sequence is TGTGCCAGCAGCTTAGGCCGTCTAGATACGCAGTATTTT. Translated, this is CASSLGRLDTQYF. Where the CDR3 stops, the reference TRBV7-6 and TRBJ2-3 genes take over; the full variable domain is GAGVSQSPRYKVTKRGQDVALRCDPISGHVSLYWYRQALGQGPEFLTYFNYEAQQDKSGLPNDRFSAERPEGSISTLTIQRTEQRDSAMYRCASSLGRLDTQYFGPGTRLTVL.